This T cell receptor (beta chain) was profiled in a study of T cells in Graves' hyperthyroidism and ophthalmopathy. CDR3 length equals 16 residues. J gave up 2 bases and V 2 bases, and 9 bases lay outside the gene matches. CDR1 is MNHEY, CDR2 SMNVEV, per germline (reference sequence). A lack of ophthalmopathy progression within 18 months defined stable Graves' hyperthyroidism. Every diagnosis used clinical symptoms, serum thyroxine and TRAb, thyroid ultrasound and orbital computed tomography. Comments on this clonotype: Antigen specificity is unknown. This clone may be a read error of a much larger clone one base away.

RNA transcripts gave rise to amplified TCR beta CDR3 regions. HTBI primers were used for first-round RT-PCR of the TCR CDR3. TCRdb recomputed calls from the multiplex PCR reads with MiXCR, one row per CDR3 protein. Counted here are about 380,000 distinct CDR3 sequences, about 15% occurring once; the ten biggest clones make up approximately 11%. Findings of the study overall: In the blood, most expanded thyroid clonotypes above 0.001 appeared as well. Ophthalmopathy was told apart from stable hyperthyroidism by a 13 V-J model.

This TCR derives from a woman aged 55 to 70 with Graves' hyperthyroidism. The specimen was blood. The chain employs TRBV27 and TRBJ2-7; 7 bases align to TRBD1. The CDR3 loop is CASSLTRDSIAYEQYF. The CDR3, as DNA: TGTGCCAGCAGTTTAACCCGGGACAGTATTGCCTACGAGCAGTACTTC.